This TCR beta chain was recovered during a study of cytotoxic CD8 clonotypes in ibrutinib-treated CLL. Overall study context: Patients: roughly 11 relapsed/refractory, some 15 treatment-naive, 17 to 18 IGHV unmutated. Response samples were taken after a median roughly 12 months of treatment, range 6 to 36. On average, approximately 95,000 productive rearrangements and under 300,000 productive templates per sample. General study findings and limits: Under treatment, the uncommon public clonotypes either contracted or remained stable.

Clones were read by immunoSEQ multiplex PCR, and TCRdb kept only the in-frame ones, dropping some. The table includes about 45,000 clones, 65% detected once. This CDR3 is 15 amino acids long. With 0 bases removed from V and 0 bases from J, the gap between germline ends came to 7 bases. Germline V lookup: CDR1 SGHTS, CDR2 YDEGEE. This clone showed up many times. Its antigen remains unidentified. The rearrangement uses TRBV5-8 and TRBJ1-3; no reliable D call. This specimen was PBMCs, taken after 24 months of ibrutinib treatment. The clonotype comes from a human donor with chronic lymphocytic leukemia. CDR3 protein: CASSLGQSSGNTIYF. DNA of the CDR3: TGTGCCAGCAGCTTGGGGCAGTCCTCTGGAAACACCATATATTTT.